This T cell receptor (beta chain) was captured in a study of cytomegalovirus exposure and HLA in healthy donors. Study-level information: There were 90 million to 140 million unique TCR beta sequences, drawn from roughly 200 million T cells, in an earlier analysis. Study outcomes and limitations: The productive fraction for most TCR beta V segments was about 87% or about 30% in an earlier analysis. Rates of TCR association differed by HLA locus in a later analysis, with DRB1 highest and HLA-C lowest. A later analysis associated approximately 17,000 TCR beta sequences with HLA alleles at a 0.05 false discovery rate.

The PCR was carried out with 60 Vbeta primers and 13 Jbeta primers. Generated by immunoSEQ multiplex PCR, the TCRdb table keeps only in-frame clones and is missing some. The sample records under 200,000 clones, 79% being singletons. J was trimmed by 4 bases and V by 5 bases; bases with no gene match: 3. Germline-derived CDR1 and CDR2 are KGHSH and LQKENI. The CDR3 covers 15 residues. A remark on this clone: No antigen is known for it.

The V call is TRBV18, the J call TRBJ2-2; TRBD1 matches 11 bases. This sequence originates from a woman aged 40 to 50 in good health and CMV-seronegative. The sequenced material came from PBMCs. As DNA, the CDR3 is TGTGCCAGCTCAGGACAGGGGGCGCCCACCGGGGAGCTGTTTTTT. It encodes CASSGQGAPTGELFF. Full variable domain (remainder filled in from reference TRBV18 and TRBJ2-2): NAGVMQNPRHLVRRRGQEARLRCSPMKGHSHVYWYRQLPEEGLKFMVYLQKENIIDESGMPKERFSAEFPKEGPSILRIQQVVRGDSAAYFCASSGQGAPTGELFFGEGSRLTVL.